The clone carrying this T cell receptor (beta chain) appeared once. Using immunoSEQ multiplex PCR, the repertoire was profiled, and TCRdb retains in-frame clones only, with some absent. Seen here are over 200,000 clones, about nine tenths observed once, and the top ten hold under 3.5%. V lost 7 bases, J lost 2 bases, and 11 bases lay in between. In germline, CDR1 is SEHNR, CDR2 FQNEAQ (reference sequence). The CDR3 has 14 residues. This record belongs to a study of blood T cell repertoires in COVID-19. At the level of the study: Researchers got acute and convalescent COVID-19 samples from the United States, Italy and Spain. PBMCs, B-cell-depleted T cells, or T cells provided the cDNA or gDNA that made up the material.

This chain uses TRBV7-9 with TRBJ2-2; TRBD2 is a possible D gene (5 bases). Sequencing was carried out using peripheral blood. This TCR was recovered from a man between 25 and 39 years old with COVID-19, enrolled during active disease. CDR3 region: CASTLDFNTGELFF. The DNA of the CDR3 is TGTGCCAGCACCCTGGACTTCAACACCGGGGAGCTGTTTTTT.